The rows below give T cell receptor beta chains drawn from one sample of a study of shared T cell receptors in the human thymus. Sequencing was performed with immunoSEQ multiplex PCR; in TCRdb, only in-frame clones are kept and a portion is missing. The repertoire holds 650,000 to 950,000 clones, approximately 83% seen once, with roughly 0.01% in the top ten. This sample also belongs to another study, concerning human thymus T cells.

Sequencing was performed on thymocytes. The receptors stem from a girl in the first two years of life with a congenital heart defect. Both conserved end residues are part of each CDR3. A D gene is named only where the DNA matches it firmly. Some rows mark clone size as missing; the rest say once, few, many or name a class of expanded clone.

v_call,j_call,clone_size,d_call,cdr3_nt,cdr3_aa
TRBV9,TRBJ2-5,.,TRBD1,TGTGCCAGCAGCGTACAAACAGGGGGCCAAGAGACCCAGTACTTC,CASSVQTGGQETQYF
TRBV5-1,TRBJ2-7,.,.,TGCGCCAGCAGCGCCGGCAGGGGCTCCTACGAGCAGTACTTC,CASSAGRGSYEQYF
TRBV6-4,TRBJ2-1,.,TRBD2,TGTGCCAGCAGCCAGACTAGCGGAACCTACAATGAGCAGTTCTTC,CASSQTSGTYNEQFF
TRBV28,TRBJ2-3,.,TRBD1,TGTGCCAGCAGCTCCAGGACAGGGGAATATAGCACAGATACGCAGTATTTT,CASSSRTGEYSTDTQYF
TRBV5-1,TRBJ2-1,.,TRBD1,TGCGCCAGCAGCAGCCGGGACAGGGCTCCCAACAATGAGCAGTTCTTC,CASSSRDRAPNNEQFF
TRBV5-5,TRBJ1-2,.,.,TGTGCCAGCAGCGGGCGAGGAGGGGTCTATGGCTACACCTTC,CASSGRGGVYGYTF
TRBV7-9,TRBJ2-3,.,.,TGTGCCAGCACCCTTAGTTCCACAGATACGCAGTATTTT,CASTLSSTDTQYF
TRBV28,TRBJ2-7,.,TRBD1,TGTGCCAGCAACCCTCCGGGACAGCCCTGGGAGCAGTACTTC,CASNPPGQPWEQYF
TRBV5-1,TRBJ2-7,.,.,TGCGCCAGCAGCTTCGGCAGGGCAGGTTCGGACGAGCAGTACTTC,CASSFGRAGSDEQYF
TRBV6-4,TRBJ1-6,.,.,TGTGCCAGCAGTTCTGGAGGTAATTCACCCCTCCACTTT,CASSSGGNSPLHF
TRBV29-1,TRBJ1-2,few,.,TGCAGCGTTGGGCGGGGTGCAGGGCATCCCTATGGCTACACCTTC,CSVGRGAGHPYGYTF
TRBV27,TRBJ2-7,.,.,TGTGCCAGCAGTTCAAGCGGGCTCTACGAGCAGTACTTC,CASSSSGLYEQYF
TRBV20-1,TRBJ2-3,.,.,TGCAGTGCTAGTTTCGGGGATACGCAGTATTTT,CSASFGDTQYF
TRBV4-1,TRBJ1-1,.,.,TGCGCCAGCAGCCAACCCCCAAACCCCAGGGATGTCACTGAAGCTTTCTTT,CASSQPPNPRDVTEAFF
TRBV10-2,TRBJ2-6,.,TRBD2,TGCGCCAGCAGTGTAGACACGGGACTAGCGGGGCCTGATCGCTCTGGGGCCAACGTCCTGACTTTC,CASSVDTGLAGPDRSGANVLTF